The source of this T cell receptor beta chain is a study of blood T cell repertoires in COVID-19. About the research overall: Specimens from acute and convalescent COVID-19 originated in the United States, Italy and Spain.

Only in-frame clones appear in the TCRdb table, and some are missing; sequencing was by immunoSEQ multiplex PCR. The repertoire consists of about 170,000 clones, with 86% occurring once and the leading ten covering approximately 7%. This clone was recorded once. Additional DNA sequences in this sample encode the identical CDR3. V was pared by 0 bases and J by 0 bases, with 6 bases between. This CDR3 region has 15 residues. Per the germline V gene, CDR1 is LGHNA and CDR2 is YSLEER. The rearrangement links TRBV4-3 to TRBJ2-1, with D possibly being TRBD2 (5 bases). This sequence originates from a man in his forties or fifties with active or convalescent COVID-19. Input material: peripheral blood. The chain's CDR3 is CASSQDRDSYNEQFF. CDR3 nucleotide sequence: TGCGCCAGCAGCCAAGATCGGGACTCCTACAATGAGCAGTTCTTC.